What follows describes a single T cell receptor (beta chain). This sample includes further DNA sequences coding for the same CDR3. The data belong to a study of shared clonotypes between healthy human individuals. For every subset, genomic DNA was evenly distributed across several immunoSEQ plates. Clones were read by immunoSEQ multiplex PCR, and TCRdb kept only the in-frame ones, dropping some. The sample records millions of clones, approximately 90% being singletons. What was sequenced was naive CD4+ T cells sorted from blood. As for subset: CD45RA+ positively selected. This TCR was recovered from a man aged 18 to 29 in good health.

In DNA, the CDR3 is TGTGCCAGCAGCTTACAGGGTAATGAAAAACTGTTTTTT. Translating gives CASSLQGNEKLFF. V is TRBV7-9 and J is TRBJ1-4; a possible D gene is TRBD1 (5 bases). The germline V gene has CDR1 SEHNR and CDR2 FQNEAQ (reference sequence). Trimming took off 2 bases at V and 4 bases at J, with 5 bases between the two ends. The CDR3 covers 13 residues.